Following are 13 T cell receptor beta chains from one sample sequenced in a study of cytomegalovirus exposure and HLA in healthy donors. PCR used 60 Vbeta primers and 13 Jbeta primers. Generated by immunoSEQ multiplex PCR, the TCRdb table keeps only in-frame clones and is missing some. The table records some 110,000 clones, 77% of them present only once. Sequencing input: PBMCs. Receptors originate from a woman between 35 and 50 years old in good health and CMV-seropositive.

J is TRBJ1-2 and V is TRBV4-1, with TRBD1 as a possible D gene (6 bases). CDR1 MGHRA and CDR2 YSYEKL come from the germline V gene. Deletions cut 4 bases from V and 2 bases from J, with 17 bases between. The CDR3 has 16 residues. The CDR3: CASSLQPGVANYGYTF. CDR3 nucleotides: TGCGCCAGCAGCCTTCAACCAGGGGTCGCCAACTATGGCTACACCTTC.

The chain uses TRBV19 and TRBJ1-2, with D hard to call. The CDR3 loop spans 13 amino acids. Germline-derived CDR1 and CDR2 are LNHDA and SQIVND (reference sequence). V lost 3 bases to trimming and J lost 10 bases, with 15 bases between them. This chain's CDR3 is CASSIPQLVDYTF. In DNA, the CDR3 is TGTGCCAGTAGTATTCCACAGCTTGTTGACTACACCTTC.

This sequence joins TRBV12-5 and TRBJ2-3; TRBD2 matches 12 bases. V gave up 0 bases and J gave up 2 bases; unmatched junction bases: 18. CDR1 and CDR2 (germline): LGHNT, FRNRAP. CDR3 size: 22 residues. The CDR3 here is CASGLVLSRLAGDRGATDTQYF. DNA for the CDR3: TGTGCTAGTGGTTTGGTACTCTCGCGACTAGCGGGAGACCGGGGGGCCACAGATACGCAGTATTTT.

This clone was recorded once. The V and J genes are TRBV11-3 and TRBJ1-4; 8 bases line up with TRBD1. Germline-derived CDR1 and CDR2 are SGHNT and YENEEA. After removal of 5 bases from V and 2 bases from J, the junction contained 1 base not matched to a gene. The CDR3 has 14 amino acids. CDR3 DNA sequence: TGTGCCAGCAGCCGACAGGGGACTAATGAAAAACTGTTTTTT. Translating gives CASSRQGTNEKLFF.

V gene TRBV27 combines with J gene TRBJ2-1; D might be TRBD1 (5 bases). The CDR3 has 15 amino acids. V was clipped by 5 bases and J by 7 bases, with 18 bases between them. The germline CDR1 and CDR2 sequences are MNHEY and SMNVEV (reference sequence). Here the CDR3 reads CASSNRREASNEQFF. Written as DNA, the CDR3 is TGTGCCAGCAGTAATCGCAGGGAAGCTAGTAATGAGCAGTTCTTC.

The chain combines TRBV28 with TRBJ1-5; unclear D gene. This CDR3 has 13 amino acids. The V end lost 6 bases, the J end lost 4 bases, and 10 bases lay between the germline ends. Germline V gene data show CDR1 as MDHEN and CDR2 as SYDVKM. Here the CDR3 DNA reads TGTGCCAGCAGGGAGGGAAGTAATCAGCCCCAGCATTTT. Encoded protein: CASREGSNQPQHF.

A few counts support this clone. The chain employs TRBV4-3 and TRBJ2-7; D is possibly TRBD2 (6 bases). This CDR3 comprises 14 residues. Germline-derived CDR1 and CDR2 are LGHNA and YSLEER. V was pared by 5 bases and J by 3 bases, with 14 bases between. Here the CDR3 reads CASSEGTGGYEQYF. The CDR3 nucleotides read TGCGCCAGCAGCGAGGGGACCGGGGGCTACGAGCAGTACTTC.

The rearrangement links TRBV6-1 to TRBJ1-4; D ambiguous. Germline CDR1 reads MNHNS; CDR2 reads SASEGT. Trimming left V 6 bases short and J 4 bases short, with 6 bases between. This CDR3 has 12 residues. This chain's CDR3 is CASRAVNEKLFF. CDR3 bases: TGTGCCAGCAGAGCCGTTAATGAAAAACTGTTTTTT.

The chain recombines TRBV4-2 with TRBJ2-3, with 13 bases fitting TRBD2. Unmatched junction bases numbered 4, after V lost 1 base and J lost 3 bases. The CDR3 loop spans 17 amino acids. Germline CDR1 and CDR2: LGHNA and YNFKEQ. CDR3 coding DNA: TGTGCCAGCAGCCAAGGACTAGCGGGGGGCAGAACAGATACGCAGTATTTT. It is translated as CASSQGLAGGRTDTQYF.

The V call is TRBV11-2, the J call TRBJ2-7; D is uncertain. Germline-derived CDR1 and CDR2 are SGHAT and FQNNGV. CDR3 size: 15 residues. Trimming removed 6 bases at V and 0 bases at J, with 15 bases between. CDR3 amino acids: CASRLAYKLSYEQYF. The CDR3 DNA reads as TGTGCCAGCAGGCTCGCCTATAAACTCTCCTACGAGCAGTACTTC.

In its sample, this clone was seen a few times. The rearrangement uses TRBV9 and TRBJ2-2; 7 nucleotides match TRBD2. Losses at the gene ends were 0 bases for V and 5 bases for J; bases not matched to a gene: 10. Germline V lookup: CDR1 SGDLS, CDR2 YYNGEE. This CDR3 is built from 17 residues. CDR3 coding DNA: TGTGCCAGCAGCGTAGATATTGCGGGGGAATCAACCGGGGAGCTGTTTTTT. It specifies CASSVDIAGESTGELFF.

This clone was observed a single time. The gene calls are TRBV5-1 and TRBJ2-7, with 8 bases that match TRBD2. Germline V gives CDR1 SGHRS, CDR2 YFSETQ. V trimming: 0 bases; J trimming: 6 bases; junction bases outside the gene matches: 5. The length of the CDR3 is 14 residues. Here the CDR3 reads CASSLAAGVPEQYF. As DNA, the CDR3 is TGCGCCAGCAGCTTGGCAGCGGGAGTTCCCGAGCAGTACTTC.

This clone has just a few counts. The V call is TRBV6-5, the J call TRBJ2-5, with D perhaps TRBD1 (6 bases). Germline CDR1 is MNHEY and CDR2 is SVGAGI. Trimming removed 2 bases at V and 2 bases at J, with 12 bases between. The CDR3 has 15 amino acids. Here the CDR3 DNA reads TGTGCCAGCAGTTACGCCGGGACACCACAAGAGACCCAGTACTTC. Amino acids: CASSYAGTPQETQYF.